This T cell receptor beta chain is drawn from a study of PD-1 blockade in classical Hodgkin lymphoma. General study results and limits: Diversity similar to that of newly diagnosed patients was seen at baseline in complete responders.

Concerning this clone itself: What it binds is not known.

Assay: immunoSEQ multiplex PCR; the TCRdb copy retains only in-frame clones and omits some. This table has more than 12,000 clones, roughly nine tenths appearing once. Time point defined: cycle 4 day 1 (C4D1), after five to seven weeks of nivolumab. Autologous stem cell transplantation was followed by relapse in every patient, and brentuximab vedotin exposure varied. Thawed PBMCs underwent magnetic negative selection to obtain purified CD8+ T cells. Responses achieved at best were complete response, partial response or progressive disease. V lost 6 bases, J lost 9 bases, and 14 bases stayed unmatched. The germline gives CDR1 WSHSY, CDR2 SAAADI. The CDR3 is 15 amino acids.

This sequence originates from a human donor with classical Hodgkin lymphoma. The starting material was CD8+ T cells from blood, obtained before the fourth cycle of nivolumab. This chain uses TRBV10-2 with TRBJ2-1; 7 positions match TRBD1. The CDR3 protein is CASRSETGRYGEQFF. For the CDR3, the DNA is TGCGCCAGCAGATCCGAGACAGGGCGTTATGGTGAGCAGTTCTTC.